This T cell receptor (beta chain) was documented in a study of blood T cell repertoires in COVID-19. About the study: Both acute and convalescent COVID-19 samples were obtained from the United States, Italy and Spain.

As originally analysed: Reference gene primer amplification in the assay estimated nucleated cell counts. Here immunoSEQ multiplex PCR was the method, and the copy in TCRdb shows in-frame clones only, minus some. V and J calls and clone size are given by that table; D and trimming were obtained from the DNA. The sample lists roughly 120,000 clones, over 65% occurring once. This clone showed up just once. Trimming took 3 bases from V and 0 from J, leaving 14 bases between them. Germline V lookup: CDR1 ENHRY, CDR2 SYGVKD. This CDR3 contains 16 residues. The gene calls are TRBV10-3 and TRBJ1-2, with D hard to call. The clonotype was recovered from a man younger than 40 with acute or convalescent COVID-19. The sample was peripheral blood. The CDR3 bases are TGTGCCATCAGTGACGGTATGGGCAATCCTAACTATGGCTACACCTTC. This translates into CAISDGMGNPNYGYTF.